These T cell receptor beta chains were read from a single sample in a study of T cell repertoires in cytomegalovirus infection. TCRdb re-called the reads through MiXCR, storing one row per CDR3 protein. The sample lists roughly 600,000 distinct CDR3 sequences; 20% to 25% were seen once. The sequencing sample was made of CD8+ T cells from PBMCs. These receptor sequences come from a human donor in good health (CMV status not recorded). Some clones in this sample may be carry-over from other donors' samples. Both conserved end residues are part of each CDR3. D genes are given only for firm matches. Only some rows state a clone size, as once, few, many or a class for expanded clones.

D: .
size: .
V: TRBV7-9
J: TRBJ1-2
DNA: TGTGCCAGCAGGGACGGGACTCTTGATGGCTACACCTTC
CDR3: CASRDGTLDGYTF

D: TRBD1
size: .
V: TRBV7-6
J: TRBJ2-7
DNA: TGTGCCAGCAGCTCTGGGACAGACGAGCAGTACTTC
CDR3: CASSSGTDEQYF

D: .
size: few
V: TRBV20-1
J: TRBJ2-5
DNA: TGCAGTGCCATCAAAGAGACCCAGTACTTC
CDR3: CSAIKETQYF

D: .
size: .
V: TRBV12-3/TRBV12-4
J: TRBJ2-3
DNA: TGTGCCAGCAGGCCCCCGTTTGTAGATACGCAGTATTTT
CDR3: CASRPPFVDTQYF

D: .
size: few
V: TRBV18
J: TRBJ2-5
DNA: TGTGCCAGCTCACCAGTAGGCCAACGGCAAGAGACCCAGTACTTC
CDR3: CASSPVGQRQETQYF

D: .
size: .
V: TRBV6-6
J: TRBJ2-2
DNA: TGTGCCAGCACCCTAAGGGGGGGCCGCGGCACCGGGGAGCTGTTTTTT
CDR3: CASTLRGGRGTGELFF

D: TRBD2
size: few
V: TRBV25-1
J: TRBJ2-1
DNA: TGTGCCAGCATCGGGGGGTACCCCCGTGAGCAGTTCTTC
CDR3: CASIGGYPREQFF

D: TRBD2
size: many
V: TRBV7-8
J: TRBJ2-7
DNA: TGTGCCAGCAGCTTAGGACTAGCGGGTGAGCAGTACTTC
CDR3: CASSLGLAGEQYF

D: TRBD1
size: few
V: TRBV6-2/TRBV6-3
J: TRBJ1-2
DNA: TGTGCCAGCAGCTACGGACAGGGGGACTTCTATGGCTACACCTTC
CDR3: CASSYGQGDFYGYTF

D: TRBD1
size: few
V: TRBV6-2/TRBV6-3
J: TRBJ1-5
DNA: TGTGCCAGCAGTCGACAGAACGACAGGGCCCCATGGAATCAGCCCCAGCATTTT
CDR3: CASSRQNDRAPWNQPQHF